This T cell receptor beta chain was documented in a study of OX40 agonist ivuxolimab in advanced cancers. Generated by immunoSEQ multiplex PCR, the TCRdb table keeps only in-frame clones and is missing some. Here the sample spans under 85,000 clones, over 85% being singletons. The CDR3 consists of 13 residues. In germline, CDR1 is SGHNT, CDR2 YENEEA. J gave up 7 bases and V 5 bases, and 5 bases lay outside the gene matches. The gene calls are TRBV11-3 and TRBJ2-1, with 7 bases matching TRBD1. Sequenced material: CD4+ or CD8+ T cells sorted from blood, taken in a trial of the OX40 agonist ivuxolimab. This TCR was recovered from an adult with an advanced solid tumor such as melanoma, head and neck, liver or kidney cancer. This CDR3 is CASSRDSRNEQFF. The CDR3 nucleotides are TGTGCCAGCAGCCGGGACAGTAGAAATGAGCAGTTCTTC.